The present TCR beta chain was sequenced within a study of T-cell reconstitution after alpha-beta-depleted transplantation in children. The study's findings and limits: Roughly two months post-transplant, alpha-beta T cells reportedly originated from several hundred graft clones that had expanded. Day-60 TCRbeta diversity that was high in some patients was derived from surviving recipient T cells and thymic progenitors. Most T-cell counts and diversity one year after the transplant came from T cells that were newly produced.

V gave up 5 bases and J gave up 3 bases, with 16 bases separating them. The CDR3 totals 14 residues. Germline CDR1 is DFQATT and CDR2 is SNEGSKA (reference sequence). This sample's TCRbeta library carried unique molecular identifier barcodes. MiXCR was run by TCRdb on the PCR reads, yielding one entry per CDR3 protein. The table shows 350,000 to 500,000 distinct CDR3 sequences, with about 45% occurring only once. A word on this clonotype: Its target is unknown.

The clonotype comes from a girl aged 2 to 9 with aplastic anemia, due to receive a stem cell transplant. The source was PBMCs, collected before TCRalphabeta/CD19-depleted stem cell transplant. This sequence joins TRBV20-1 and TRBJ1-1; D not resolved. This CDR3 reads CSAPYEDMDTEAFF. The CDR3 bases are TGCAGTGCTCCGTACGAAGACATGGACACTGAAGCTTTCTTT.